This is a list of T cell receptor beta chains from one sample in a study of response to subunit inactivated influenza vaccine. TCRdb processed the RT-PCR reads anew with MiXCR; each CDR3 protein has one entry. This sample has 500,000 to 550,000 distinct CDR3 sequences; 6% to 9% occur once, and the top ten carry over 10%. The sample was PBMCs from blood, taken about 23 months after vaccination. The source of these receptors is a man between 50 and 70 years old who received an inactivated influenza vaccine. CDR3s include the opening cysteine and the closing phenylalanine or tryptophan. A D gene is named only where the DNA matches it firmly. Clone size appears in some rows only: once, few, many, or a class for an expanded clone.

-	18	few	TRBV6-5	TRBJ1-2	TGTGCCAGCAGTTACAGAGCGAGGGTTATAAGCGGCATCTATGGCTACACCTTC	CASSYRARVISGIYGYTF
-	16	-	TRBV6-1	TRBJ2-2	TGTGCCAGCAGGCCTCTAGTGGGGGCTAGCACCGGGGAGCTGTTTTTT	CASRPLVGASTGELFF
-	14	few	TRBV5-6	TRBJ2-1	TGTGCCAGCAGCTTGCGCAGAAGGGAGAATGAGCAGTTCTTC	CASSLRRRENEQFF
-	13	few	TRBV7-2	TRBJ1-2	TGTGCCAGCAGCTTAGGCCGGGGAGATGGCTACACCTTC	CASSLGRGDGYTF
TRBD1	13	few	TRBV20-1	TRBJ2-7	TGCAGTGCTCCTTGGGACAGCTCCTACGAGCAGTACTTC	CSAPWDSSYEQYF
-	13	-	TRBV6-1	TRBJ2-2	TGTGCCAGCCGTCCGGTTCTCACCGGGGAGCTGTTTTTT	CASRPVLTGELFF
-	16	-	TRBV5-1	TRBJ1-1	TGCGCCAGCAGCTTGGTGGGGACTCTTTTCCGACCTGAAGCTTTCTTT	CASSLVGTLFRPEAFF
-	14	few	TRBV3-1	TRBJ2-5	TGTGCCAGCAGCCAAGGGCAGGCCGGGGAGACCCAGTACTTC	CASSQGQAGETQYF
TRBD2	15	-	TRBV28	TRBJ2-2	TGTGCCAGCTCGCGTATAGCGGGGGTGACCGGGGAGCTGTTTTTT	CASSRIAGVTGELFF
TRBD2	16	few	TRBV5-4	TRBJ2-3	TGTGCCAGCAGCGGCGGTAGCGGGGTCACCACAGATACGCAGTATTTT	CASSGGSGVTTDTQYF
-	14	many	TRBV12-3/TRBV12-4	TRBJ1-6	TGTGCCAGCAGTTTTGGCATAGAGGGCTCACCCCTCCACTTT	CASSFGIEGSPLHF
-	14	-	TRBV5-5	TRBJ2-7	TGTGCCAGCAGCTTGAGTCAGCCTTGGGGTAAGCAGTACTTC	CASSLSQPWGKQYF
TRBD2	15	many	TRBV11-2	TRBJ2-1	TGTGCCAGCAGCTTAGGACTAGCGAAAGGGGATGAGCAGTTCTTC	CASSLGLAKGDEQFF
-	15	few	TRBV11-2	TRBJ2-5	TGTGCCAGCAGCTTAGTTGGCCTGCTACAAGAGACCCAGTACTTC	CASSLVGLLQETQYF
-	17	few	TRBV14	TRBJ2-1	TGTGCCAGCAGCCCTCAGACAGGAACAGGTAGATACAATGAGCAGTTCTTC	CASSPQTGTGRYNEQFF
-	13	-	TRBV12-3/TRBV12-4	TRBJ2-7	TGTGCCAGCAGTTTGCTTGAGGGGGTCGAGCAGTACTTC	CASSLLEGVEQYF
-	13	few	TRBV30	TRBJ2-1	TGTGCCTGGAATAGGGGGTATAACAATGAGCAGTTCTTC	CAWNRGYNNEQFF
-	14	few	TRBV27	TRBJ2-1	TGTGCCAGCGGGGACCGAGCCTCCTACAATGAGCAGTTCTTC	CASGDRASYNEQFF
-	17	-	TRBV6-2/TRBV6-3	TRBJ1-5	TGTGCCAGCTCCCACATCGGGACACTTCACTTCAATCAGCCCCAGCATTTT	CASSHIGTLHFNQPQHF
-	18	-	TRBV18	TRBJ2-4	TGTGCCAGCTCACTAACCGACGGAGGTTTTTTGGCCAAAAACATTCAGTACTTC	CASSLTDGGFLAKNIQYF
TRBD2	15	-	TRBV20-1	TRBJ2-3	TGCAGCAAGACCCCGGGCGGGGGGACCACAGATACGCAGTATTTT	CSKTPGGGTTDTQYF
-	15	many	TRBV3-1	TRBJ2-5	TGTGCCAGCAGTCAAGTCAAGGGAGGGGGGGAGACCCAGTACTTC	CASSQVKGGGETQYF
TRBD1	15	few	TRBV12-3/TRBV12-4	TRBJ1-2	TGTGCCAGCAGAATAATTTCCGGGACAGGGAATGGCTACACCTTC	CASRIISGTGNGYTF
TRBD2	14	-	TRBV7-2	TRBJ2-7	TGTGCCAGCAGCAAGGCGGGAGGCACCTACGAGCAGTACTTC	CASSKAGGTYEQYF
TRBD1	15	few	TRBV28	TRBJ1-2	TGTGCCAGCAGTTCTCCGGGACAGGGACACTATGGCTACACCTTC	CASSSPGQGHYGYTF
TRBD1	15	-	TRBV5-1	TRBJ2-7	TGCGCCAGCAGCTTGGAACAGGGGCCACCCTACGAGCAGTACTTC	CASSLEQGPPYEQYF
-	15	-	TRBV30	TRBJ1-5	TGTGCCTGGAGTGTATTAGTGGGGCCAAATCAGCCCCAGCATTTT	CAWSVLVGPNQPQHF
-	13	-	TRBV5-1	TRBJ2-7	TGCGCCAGCAGCTTGGGGGGTCTCTACGAGCAGTACTTC	CASSLGGLYEQYF
TRBD2	13	-	TRBV20-1	TRBJ2-7	TGCAGTGCTAGCGCAGCGGGACGCTACGAGCAGTACTTC	CSASAAGRYEQYF
-	13	-	TRBV20-1	TRBJ2-3	TGCAGTGCACTGGGCGGGGCCACAGATACGCAGTATTTT	CSALGGATDTQYF
-	13	-	TRBV20-1	TRBJ2-3	TGCAGTGCTAGTAGGGCCAGCACAGATACGCAGTATTTT	CSASRASTDTQYF
-	13	few	TRBV28	TRBJ2-1	TGTGCCAGCAGCCCCCTCTTAAACAATGAGCAGTTCTTC	CASSPLLNNEQFF
TRBD1	17	few	TRBV11-2	TRBJ1-3	TGTGCCAGCAGCTTAGAGATCGCAGGGGGCACTGGAAACACCATATATTTT	CASSLEIAGGTGNTIYF
-	14	-	TRBV20-1	TRBJ2-2	TGCAGTGCTAGTGACGGTGAGAACACCGGGGAGCTGTTTTTT	CSASDGENTGELFF
-	15	-	TRBV4-1	TRBJ2-2	TGCGCCAGCAGCCAAGATGTGAGCGGTATCGGGGAGCTGTTTTTT	CASSQDVSGIGELFF
-	15	-	TRBV9	TRBJ2-4	TGTGCCAGCAGCGTAGGGGGGGGCGGCAAAAACATTCAGTACTTC	CASSVGGGGKNIQYF
TRBD1	16	-	TRBV29-1	TRBJ1-2	TGCAGCGCTCTCGGACAGGGGGCTCTAGGACTCAATGGCTACACCTTC	CSALGQGALGLNGYTF
-	13	-	TRBV7-9	TRBJ2-7	TGTGCCAGCAGCACCCAGGGGTACTACGAGCAGTACTTC	CASSTQGYYEQYF
TRBD2	17	-	TRBV9	TRBJ2-5	TGTGCCAGCAGCGCGACCGGGACTAGCAGGCCTCGGGAGACCCAGTACTTC	CASSATGTSRPRETQYF
TRBD2	18	-	TRBV6-7	TRBJ2-1	TGTGCCAGCAGTTACTCGTTATGGGGACTAGCGGGAGGGGATGAGCAGTTCTTC	CASSYSLWGLAGGDEQFF
-	14	many	TRBV5-1	TRBJ1-5	TGCGCCAGCAGCTTGGCCCCAGACAATCAGCCCCAGCATTTT	CASSLAPDNQPQHF
-	16	-	TRBV20-1	TRBJ2-3	TGCAGTGCTAGAGGCGACAGGCCCCCTCCCGGGGATACGCAGTATTTT	CSARGDRPPPGDTQYF
TRBD2	14	few	TRBV20-1	TRBJ2-7	TGCAGTGCTAGAGTTAGCGGGGGTCCCTACGAGCAGTACTTC	CSARVSGGPYEQYF
-	14	few	TRBV10-3	TRBJ2-2	TGTGCCATCAGTCCGGGACAACTCACCGGGGAGCTGTTTTTT	CAISPGQLTGELFF
-	16	-	TRBV7-8	TRBJ1-1	TGTGCCAGCAGCTTATACTCTTCACAGGGCTCCACTGAAGCTTTCTTT	CASSLYSSQGSTEAFF
TRBD2	14	many	TRBV29-1	TRBJ2-3	TGCAGCGTTGAAGGGGGAGGGAGGAGAGATACGCAGTATTTT	CSVEGGGRRDTQYF
-	15	few	TRBV20-1	TRBJ2-2	TGCAGTGCTAGAGCTAGTCAGGCGAACACCGGGGAGCTGTTTTTT	CSARASQANTGELFF
TRBD2	16	many	TRBV12-3/TRBV12-4	TRBJ2-1	TGTGCCAGCAGTTCCAGCGGGAGTTCGGGGTACAATGAGCAGTTCTTC	CASSSSGSSGYNEQFF
TRBD2	15	-	TRBV20-1	TRBJ2-5	TGCAGTGCTAGACAGGAGGCGGGGGTACAAGAGACCCAGTACTTC	CSARQEAGVQETQYF
TRBD2	14	many	TRBV5-4	TRBJ2-7	TGTGCCAGCAGCTTGTCGGGACTAGAAAACGAGCAGTACTTC	CASSLSGLENEQYF
-	13	many	TRBV5-1	TRBJ2-7	TGCGCCAGCAGAAACCGGGCCAACTACGAGCAGTACTTC	CASRNRANYEQYF
TRBD2	14	-	TRBV5-1	TRBJ2-3	TGCGCCAGCAGCCCGAGGACTAGCGCAGATACGCAGTATTTT	CASSPRTSADTQYF
TRBD1	14	few	TRBV25-1	TRBJ2-3	TGTGCCAGCAACCGCAGGGGGCGGGCAGATACGCAGTATTTT	CASNRRGRADTQYF
-	16	many	TRBV6-5	TRBJ2-2	TGTGCCAGCAGTAACCGGGGCAGGGAAGTCTCCGGGGAGCTGTTTTTT	CASSNRGREVSGELFF